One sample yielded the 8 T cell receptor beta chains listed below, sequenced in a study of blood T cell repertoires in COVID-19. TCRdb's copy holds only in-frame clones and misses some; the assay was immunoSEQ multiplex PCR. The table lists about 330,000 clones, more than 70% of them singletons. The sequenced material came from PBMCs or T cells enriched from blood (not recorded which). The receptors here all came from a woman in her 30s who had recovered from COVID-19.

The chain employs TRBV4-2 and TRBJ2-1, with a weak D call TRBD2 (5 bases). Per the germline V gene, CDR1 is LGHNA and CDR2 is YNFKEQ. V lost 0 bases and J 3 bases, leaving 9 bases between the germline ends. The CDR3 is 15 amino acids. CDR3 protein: CASSQEPTSYNEQFF. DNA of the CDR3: TGTGCCAGCAGCCAAGAGCCTACTAGCTACAATGAGCAGTTCTTC.

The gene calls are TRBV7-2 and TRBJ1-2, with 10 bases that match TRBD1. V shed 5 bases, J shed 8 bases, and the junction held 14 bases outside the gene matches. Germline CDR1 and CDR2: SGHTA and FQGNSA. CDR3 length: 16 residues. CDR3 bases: TGTGCCAGCAGCCTACTCAGAGGACAGGGGGTAGGGGGCTACACCTTC. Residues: CASSLLRGQGVGGYTF.

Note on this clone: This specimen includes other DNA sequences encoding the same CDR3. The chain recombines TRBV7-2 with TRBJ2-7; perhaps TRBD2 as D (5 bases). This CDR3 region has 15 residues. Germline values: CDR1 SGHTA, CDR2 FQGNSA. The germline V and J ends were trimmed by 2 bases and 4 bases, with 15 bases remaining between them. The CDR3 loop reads CASSLRTGGSYEQYF. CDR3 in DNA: TGTGCCAGCAGCTTAAGAACGGGCGGGTCTTACGAGCAGTACTTC. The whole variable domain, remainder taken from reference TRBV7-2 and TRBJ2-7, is GAGVSQSPSNKVTEKGKDVELRCDPISGHTALYWYRQSLGQGLEFLIYFQGNSAPDKSGLPSDRFSAERTGGSVSTLTIQRTQQEDSAVYLCASSLRTGGSYEQYFGPGTRLTVT.

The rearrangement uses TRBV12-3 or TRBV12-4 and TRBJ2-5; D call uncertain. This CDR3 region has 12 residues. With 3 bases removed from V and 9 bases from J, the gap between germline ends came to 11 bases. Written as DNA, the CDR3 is TGTGCCAGCAGTTTCCAAACCCGGGCCCAGTACTTC. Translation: CASSFQTRAQYF.

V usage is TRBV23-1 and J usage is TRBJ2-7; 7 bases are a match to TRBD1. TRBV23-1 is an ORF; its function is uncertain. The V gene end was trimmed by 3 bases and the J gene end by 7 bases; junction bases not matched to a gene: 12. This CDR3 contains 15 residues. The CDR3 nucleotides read TGCGCCAGCAGTCAGTCGGGACAGACTGCTCGGGAGCAGTACTTC. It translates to CASSQSGQTAREQYF.

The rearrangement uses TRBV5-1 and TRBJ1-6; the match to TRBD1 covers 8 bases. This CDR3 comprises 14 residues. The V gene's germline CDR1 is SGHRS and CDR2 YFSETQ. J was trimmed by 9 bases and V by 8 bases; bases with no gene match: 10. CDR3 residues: CASSPGQGSSPLHF. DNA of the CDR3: TGCGCCAGTAGTCCCGGACAGGGTAGTTCACCCCTCCACTTT.

The CDR3 loop is CASSLAGTKDEQYF. The CDR3 region has the DNA TGTGCCAGCTCACTCGCCGGGACAAAAGACGAGCAGTACTTC. This chain connects TRBV18 to TRBJ2-7; tentative D call: TRBD1 (6 bases). Between the trimmed V and J ends, which lost 4 bases and 5 bases, there was a span of 15 bases. CDR3 size: 14 residues. CDR1 and CDR2 from the germline V gene are KGHSH and LQKENI.

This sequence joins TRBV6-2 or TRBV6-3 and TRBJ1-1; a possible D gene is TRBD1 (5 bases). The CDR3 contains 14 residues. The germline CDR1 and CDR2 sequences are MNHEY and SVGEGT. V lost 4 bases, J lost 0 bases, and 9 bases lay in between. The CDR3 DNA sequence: TGTGCCAGCAGTTTCCAGGGCCTGAACACTGAAGCTTTCTTT. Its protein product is CASSFQGLNTEAFF.